The clone carrying this TCR beta chain showed up just once. Its specificity is not known. Regarding time point: cycle 4 day 1 (C4D1), after five to seven weeks of nivolumab. Each patient relapsed following autologous stem cell transplantation, and prior brentuximab vedotin exposure differed. The source of the sample is a study of PD-1 blockade in classical Hodgkin lymphoma. At the level of the study: The patients were dosed with nivolumab 3 mg/kg, infused intravenously every 2 weeks. Overall study results and limits: Only CD4+ TCR diversity, not CD8+, had risen significantly by C4D1.

Germline CDR1 and CDR2: LNHDA and SQIVND (reference sequence). V was pared by 6 bases and J by 1 base, with 9 bases between. This CDR3 contains 13 residues. Profiled with immunoSEQ multiplex PCR; TCRdb holds only in-frame clones, not every one. The table includes approximately 21,000 clones, 60% to 75% detected once. The TCR comes from a human donor with classical Hodgkin lymphoma. J is TRBJ1-1 and V is TRBV19; no definite D call. This specimen was peripheral blood mononuclear cells (PBMCs), taken before the fourth cycle of nivolumab. The CDR3 nucleotides read TGTGCCAGTAGGGGGTGGCGGAACACTGAAGCTTTCTTT. This sequence encodes CASRGWRNTEAFF.